This T cell receptor beta chain was recovered during a study of T cells in tuberculosis (dated by TCRdb to about 2018). Background on the whole study: The study combined CD1B tetramers and high-throughput TCR immunosequencing to characterize T cells specific for the mycobacterial lipid antigen glucose monomycolate (GMM). With 9 to 11 people per group, a South African clinical cohort compared IGRA-negative adolescents, IGRA-positive adolescents with latent tuberculosis, and adults with active tuberculosis.

Beyond this particular receptor, the publication reports: Active tuberculosis TCR-alpha repertoires showed smaller mean NN-distances to GMM-specific TCRs than IGRA-negative controls, suggesting clonal expansion of these TCRs. Clinical samples were selected based on which cryopreserved specimens were available, and the active tuberculosis cases were adults whereas the controls were adolescents. With the diverse GMM-specific repertoire as input, a classifier achieved approximately 90% accuracy (AUROC 0.7 to 0.95), whereas GEM motif frequencies as input gave roughly 70% accuracy. The smaller NN-distances were partly driven by shorter CDR3-alpha lengths in active tuberculosis patients, and the difference for TCR-beta did not reach statistical significance.

In the case of this clone: No cognate antigen has been identified for it. Per-nucleotide qualities are absent, and no much larger clonotype sits a single base away.

TCR libraries were generated with the immunoSEQ multiplex PCR assay, using TCR-beta and/or TCR-alpha/delta assays for each sample. The amplified TCR libraries were sequenced on the Illumina high-throughput platform. On the study's bioinformatics: Clustering and dimensionality reduction relied on pairwise TCRdist distances among GMM-specific receptors from T cells that were either sorted ex vivo or expanded in vitro. Each clinical repertoire was assigned a mean NN-distance score, defined as the average TCRdist to the nearest 10% of tetramer-positive reference sequences. To compute GEM TCR motif frequency, the fraction of unique TCRs matching known GEM sequences by V/J usage and CDR3 length was calculated. Active tuberculosis was classified by linear discriminant analysis with leave-one-out cross-validation, implemented in scikit-learn. The immuneACCESS repertoire file appears here via TCRdb, limited to in-frame rearrangements. These files lack a portion of the clones; in checked studies, under half of the deficit traces to unresolved V genes, and the cause of the others is not known. The DNA gave D and trimming, while V, J and clone size come from that table. The sample table contains 25,000 to 30,000 clones; only one count was recorded for almost 90% of them. The biggest ten clones account for 5.5% to 7.5% of the sample.

V ends up 0 bases short and J 9 bases short, with an unmatched junction base count of 5. CDR1 and CDR2, looked up from the germline V gene, are SGDLS and YYNGEE. The CDR3 goes from the cysteine to the phenylalanine over 14 residues. The kept DNA is CDR3 alone, 42 bases in frame from the first base. At study entry, adolescents were screened for latent tuberculosis infection by tuberculin skin test and QuantiFERON-TB GOLD In-Tube IGRA. Immunosequencing of unsorted cryopreserved PBMC covered, on average, about 100,000 T cells per clinical donor. Eleven high schools in the Worcester region of the Western Cape, South Africa, served as enrollment sites for adolescents aged 12 to 18 years. About 10 M. tuberculosis-infected adolescents and roughly ten uninfected adolescents were selected, with the two groups matched for age and sex. PBMC from adolescents were isolated by density centrifugation from freshly drawn heparinized blood and were then cryopreserved.

The specimen sequenced was PBMCs. This receptor was identified in a donor aged 5-35 years with latent tuberculosis or without tuberculosis infection. The chain was built from TRBV9 and TRBJ2-1, and TRBD2 aligns with 8 junction nucleotides. The CDR3 is CASSVDGGEREQFF. The DNA sequence is as follows: TGTGCCAGCAGCGTAGACGGGGGGGAACGTGAGCAGTTCTTC.